This paragraph covers one T cell receptor (beta chain) sequence. The data were obtained in a study of control samples from healthy donors and cancer patients. Profiling relied on immunoSEQ multiplex PCR, and the TCRdb table lists in-frame clones only, not all of them. The sample lists around 30,000 clones, around 83% seen once, with approximately 1.5% in the top ten. CDR1 MDHEN and CDR2 SYDVKM come from the germline V gene. The CDR3 has 13 residues. V shed 8 bases and J shed 1 base, with 11 bases lying between them. The rearrangement links TRBV28 to TRBJ1-1, with D tentatively TRBD1 (5 bases). The sequencing input was PBMCs. This clonotype was obtained from a woman in her thirties or forties with lung cancer. The CDR3 loop reads CASGEGRNTEAFF. The CDR3 region has the DNA TGTGCCAGCGGTGAGGGGCGGAACACTGAAGCTTTCTTT.